A selection of T cell receptor beta chains follows, all from one sample in a study of T-cell reconstitution after alpha-beta-depleted transplantation in children. TCRdb used MiXCR to reprocess the PCR reads, holding one entry per CDR3 protein. Among 700,000 to 950,000 distinct CDR3 sequences listed, 16% were seen once. The sequencing here drew on PBMCs, mostly from graft donor cells, taken 360 days after TCRalphabeta/CD19-depleted stem cell transplant. The receptors here all came from a male patient younger than 18 who had a stem cell transplant for acute lymphoblastic leukemia, so the T cells may come from the graft donor. CDR3s include the opening cysteine and the closing phenylalanine or tryptophan. D genes are given only for firm matches. Expanded clones get a size class; other rows say once, few or many, or leave the size out.

D,J,size,V,DNA,CDR3
TRBD1,TRBJ2-7,few,TRBV7-8,TGTGCCAGCAGCTTGAACAGGGGGTCCCTGTCGAGCACCTACGAGCAGTACTTC,CASSLNRGSLSSTYEQYF
TRBD2,TRBJ2-1,.,TRBV6-2/TRBV6-3,TGTGCCAGCAGTCCTATCCGGGGGGGCTCCTACAATGAGCAGTTCTTC,CASSPIRGGSYNEQFF
.,TRBJ2-7,few,TRBV4-1,TGCGCCAGCAGCCAAGCTTCGATTCCACAGAACTACGAGCAGTACTTC,CASSQASIPQNYEQYF
TRBD1,TRBJ2-3,.,TRBV5-1,TGCGCCAGCAGCTTGTTAGGACAGGGTGGAGATACGCAGTATTTT,CASSLLGQGGDTQYF
.,TRBJ2-5,.,TRBV28,TGTGCCAGCAGTTTAGGGTTAGCGGCCTTGGACGGGGAGACCCAGTACTTC,CASSLGLAALDGETQYF
TRBD1,TRBJ2-7,few,TRBV11-2,TGTGCCAGCAGCCCCCGACAGGGTAGCGAGCAGTACTTC,CASSPRQGSEQYF
.,TRBJ1-2,.,TRBV15,TGTGCCACCAGCAGAGGGACAGTATATGGCTACACCTTC,CATSRGTVYGYTF
.,TRBJ2-1,many,TRBV5-6,TGTGCCAGCAGCTTAGAATGGGGATACAATGAGCAGTTCTTC,CASSLEWGYNEQFF
TRBD2,TRBJ2-3,few,TRBV7-2,TGTGCCAGCAGCCCCGGACTAGCGGGAGGTACGCAGTATTTT,CASSPGLAGGTQYF
.,TRBJ2-4,.,TRBV2,TGTGCCAGCATTCCGGGACAACCCGTAAACATTCAGTACTTC,CASIPGQPVNIQYF
.,TRBJ2-3,.,TRBV12-3/TRBV12-4,TGTGCCAGCACCTACTGGGTAGATACGCAGTATTTT,CASTYWVDTQYF
TRBD1,TRBJ2-1,.,TRBV5-1,TGCGCCAGCAGCTTGGCCTGGCAGGGGGCTGATAGAAGCTCCTACAATGAGCAGTTCTTC,CASSLAWQGADRSSYNEQFF
TRBD1,TRBJ2-6,.,TRBV24-1,TGTGCCACCAGTGACCCACAGGGGACTGGGGCCAACGTCCTGACTTTC,CATSDPQGTGANVLTF
.,TRBJ2-1,few,TRBV5-5,TGTGCCAGCAGCTTTGTCAGTCTAGGTGAGCAGTTCTTC,CASSFVSLGEQFF
.,TRBJ2-2,few,TRBV6-2/TRBV6-3,TGTGCCAGCAGTTACTCGAAACCTAACACCGGGGAGCTGTTTTTT,CASSYSKPNTGELFF